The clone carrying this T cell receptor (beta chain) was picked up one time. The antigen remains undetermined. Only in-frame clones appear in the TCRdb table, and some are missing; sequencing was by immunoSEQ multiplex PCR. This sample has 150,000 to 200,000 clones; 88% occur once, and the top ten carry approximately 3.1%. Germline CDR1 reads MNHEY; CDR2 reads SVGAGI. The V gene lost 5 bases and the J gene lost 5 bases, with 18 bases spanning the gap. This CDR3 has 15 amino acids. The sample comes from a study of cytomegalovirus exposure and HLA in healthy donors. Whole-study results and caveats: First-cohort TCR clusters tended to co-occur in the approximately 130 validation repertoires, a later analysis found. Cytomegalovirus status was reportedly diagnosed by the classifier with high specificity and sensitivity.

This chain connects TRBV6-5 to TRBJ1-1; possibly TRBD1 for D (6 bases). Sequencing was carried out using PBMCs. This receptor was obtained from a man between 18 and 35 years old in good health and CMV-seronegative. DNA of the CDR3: TGTGCCAGCAGTCCCTACGATTCAGGGGAGACTGAAGCTTTCTTT. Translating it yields CASSPYDSGETEAFF.